This T cell receptor beta chain was sequenced in a study of Ad26.COV2.S vaccination and SARS-CoV-2 variants. Per germline, CDR1 SGDLS and CDR2 YYNGEE. The CDR3 has 15 residues. V was trimmed by 5 bases and J by 10 bases, leaving 19 bases between them. This clone has just one count. Treatment reported: roughly 20 received Ad26.COV2.S at low or high dose, single or two shots; about 5 received placebo; per-sample allocation not given. Collection of the samples took place on day 63 after the first injection of vaccine or placebo. Assay used: immunoSEQ multiplex PCR; TCRdb lists only in-frame clones, some missing. The top ten hold 5.5% to 7% of the sample, which has about 350,000 clones, about 85% seen once.

The TCR sequence derives from a person between 18 and 60 years old who received the Ad26.COV2.S COVID-19 vaccine or a placebo. V is TRBV9 and J is TRBJ1-6; D unresolved. The sequencing used peripheral blood, collected in a trial of Ad26.COV2.S vaccine versus placebo. The CDR3 DNA reads TGTGCCAGCAGGATGGAGGGTGTGGCTGAATCACCCCTCCACTTT. Translated: CASRMEGVAESPLHF.